Shown below are 22 T cell receptor beta chains from a single sample sequenced in a study of technical replicates of blood from a handful of donors. Profiled with immunoSEQ multiplex PCR; TCRdb holds only in-frame clones, not every one. The table includes around 79,000 clones, around 92% detected once. Sequenced: T cells isolated from PBMCs. The receptors come from a human donor in good health. Some clones in this sample may be carry-over from other donors' samples.

The V call is TRBV6-5, the J call TRBJ2-7; TRBD1 matches 7 bases. V shed 6 bases and J 5 bases; nucleotides not matched to a gene: 10. Germline V CDR1 and CDR2: MNHEY, SVGAGI. The CDR3 covers 14 residues. The CDR3 DNA is TGTGCCAGCAGCCCCCTAGACAGGGACCACGAGCAGTACTTC. This encodes CASSPLDRDHEQYF.

V gene TRBV11-2 combines with J gene TRBJ1-5; D might be TRBD1 (6 bases). Germline assignment: CDR1 SGHAT and CDR2 FQNNGV. Trimming shortened V by 5 bases and J by 2 bases, and 13 bases separated the two germline ends. The CDR3 runs 15 residues. CDR3 sequence (DNA): TGTGCCAGCAGCCCTCATTCAGGGGGCAATCAGCCCCAGCATTTT. Translated, it gives CASSPHSGGNQPQHF.

V is TRBV28 and J is TRBJ2-7; weak D call: TRBD1 (6 bases). The CDR3 consists of 14 residues. Germline CDR1 reads MDHEN; CDR2 reads SYDVKM. V was shortened by 7 bases and J by 1 base, with 14 bases between the two germline ends. CDR3 loop: CASITGWPSYEQYF. The CDR3, as DNA: TGTGCCAGCATTACAGGGTGGCCATCCTACGAGCAGTACTTC.

The V call is TRBV19, the J call TRBJ2-5; D is perhaps TRBD1 (6 bases). V was shortened by 5 bases and J by 7 bases, with 20 bases between the two germline ends. Germline CDR1 reads LNHDA; CDR2 reads SQIVND (reference sequence). The CDR3 has 15 residues. The CDR3 loop is CASSPGDGPWRTQYF. The CDR3 nucleotides are TGTGCCAGTAGTCCAGGGGACGGCCCCTGGCGGACCCAGTACTTC. Full variable domain (missing parts from reference TRBV19 and TRBJ2-5): DGGITQSPKYLFRKEGQNVTLSCEQNLNHDAMYWYRQDPGQGLRLIYYSQIVNDFQKGDIAEGYSVSREKKESFPLTVTSAQKNPTAFYLCASSPGDGPWRTQYFGPGTRLLVL.

The chain has TRBV5-1 and TRBJ2-3; TRBD2 matches 9 bases. From germline, CDR1 is SGHRS and CDR2 YFSETQ. This CDR3 spans 15 amino acids. The junction had 3 bases not matched to a gene; V was cut back by 4 bases and J by 0 bases. The CDR3 nucleotides read TGCGCCAGCAGCGACCTAGCGGGAAGCACAGATACGCAGTATTTT. As protein: CASSDLAGSTDTQYF.

The chain recombines TRBV11-2 with TRBJ2-7; perhaps TRBD2 as D (6 bases). V was cut by 7 bases and J by 6 bases, with 16 bases left in between. The CDR3 length is 13 residues. The germline gives CDR1 SGHAT, CDR2 FQNNGV. The CDR3 nucleotides read TGTGCCAGCACCGCGGACTATTCCGTCGAGCAGTACTTC. Translated, it gives CASTADYSVEQYF.

The CDR3 sequence is CASSEGQIYEQYF. The CDR3 nucleotides are TGTGCCAGCAGCGAGGGACAGATCTACGAGCAGTACTTC. The chain carries TRBV7-9 and TRBJ2-7; 7 bases are a match to TRBD1. Germline CDR1 and CDR2: SEHNR and FQNEAQ (reference sequence). This CDR3 comprises 13 residues. V lost 5 bases, J lost 3 bases, and 4 bases stayed unmatched.

V is TRBV19 and J is TRBJ1-1; D is unresolved. Germline V gives CDR1 LNHDA, CDR2 SQIVND (reference sequence). Trimming took off 4 bases at V and 6 bases at J, with 15 bases between the two ends. The CDR3 runs 14 residues. The CDR3 loop reads CASSSGGFPPEAFF. CDR3 DNA sequence: TGTGCCAGTAGTAGTGGAGGGTTCCCCCCTGAAGCTTTCTTT.

The rearrangement links TRBV5-1 to TRBJ2-7; D may be TRBD1 (6 bases). Germline V gives CDR1 SGHRS, CDR2 YFSETQ. The V and J ends lost 2 bases and 0 bases respectively, with 6 bases between them. This CDR3 contains 13 residues. The DNA of the CDR3 is TGCGCCAGCAGCTTACAGGGCTCCTACGAGCAGTACTTC. Translating it yields CASSLQGSYEQYF.

The CDR3 DNA is TGTGCCAGTAGTCGGACTGGTAACGAGCAGTACTTC. It yields the protein CASSRTGNEQYF. V and J are TRBV19 and TRBJ2-7; a possible D gene is TRBD2 (5 bases). Germline CDR1 is LNHDA and CDR2 is SQIVND (reference sequence). The CDR3 is 12 amino acids. V was clipped by 5 bases and J by 5 bases, with 10 bases between them.

J is TRBJ1-4 and V is TRBV7-6; the D gene is possibly TRBD1 (5 bases). In germline, CDR1 is SGHVS, CDR2 FNYEAQ. The CDR3 runs to 14 residues. Trimming shortened V by 1 base and J by 4 bases, and 7 bases separated the two germline ends. CDR3 bases: TGTGCCAGCAGCTTAGGACAGTATAATGAAAAACTGTTTTTT. Its translation: CASSLGQYNEKLFF.

This chain links TRBV7-9 with TRBJ2-2; 10 bases are a match to TRBD1. The CDR3 covers 15 residues. V lost 6 bases to trimming and J lost 1 base; unmatched junction nucleotides: 2. Germline V CDR1 and CDR2: SEHNR, FQNEAQ (reference sequence). The CDR3 region has the DNA TGTGCCAGCAGGGGGACAGGGGAGAACACCGGGGAGCTGTTTTTT. Amino acid sequence: CASRGTGENTGELFF.

V and J are TRBV27 and TRBJ1-1; TRBD1 matches at 7 bases. The CDR3 covers 14 residues. Trimming cost V 3 bases and J 1 base; bases outside gene matches: 2. Germline-derived CDR1 and CDR2 are MNHEY and SMNVEV (reference sequence). CDR3 sequence: CASSFHRGNTEAFF. For the CDR3, the DNA is TGTGCCAGCAGTTTCCACAGGGGGAACACTGAAGCTTTCTTT.

V gene TRBV15 combines with J gene TRBJ2-7; 9 positions match TRBD1. Trimming at V came to 7 bases and at J to 3 bases, leaving 10 bases not matched to a gene. CDR1 and CDR2 from the germline V gene are LNHNV and YYDKDF (reference sequence). This CDR3 comprises 15 residues. As DNA, the CDR3 is TGTGCCACCACCCCAACACCGGGACAGGGCTACGAGCAGTACTTC. Its translation: CATTPTPGQGYEQYF. Combining the CDR3 with reference TRBV15 and TRBJ2-7 gives the whole variable domain DAMVIQNPRYQVTQFGKPVTLSCSQTLNHNVMYWYQQKSSQAPKLLFHYYDKDFNNEADTPDNFQSRRPNTSFCFLDIRSPGLGDTAMYLCATTPTPGQGYEQYFGPGTRLTVT.

The V and J genes are TRBV7-9 and TRBJ2-1, with 13 nucleotides matching TRBD2. Trimming at V came to 1 base and at J to 8 bases, leaving 2 bases not matched to a gene. The CDR3 totals 15 residues. The germline CDR1 and CDR2 sequences are SEHNR and FQNEAQ (reference sequence). CDR3 in amino acids: CASSLGTSGSDEQFF. The CDR3, as DNA: TGTGCCAGCAGCTTAGGGACTAGCGGGAGTGATGAGCAGTTCTTC.

The chain carries TRBV28 and TRBJ1-1; no definite D call. CDR1 and CDR2 from the germline V gene are MDHEN and SYDVKM. The length of the CDR3 is 12 residues. The germline V and J ends were trimmed by 8 bases and 4 bases, with 11 bases remaining between them. CDR3 DNA: TGTGCCAGCTTTACGGAGATCACTGAAGCTTTCTTT. It is translated as CASFTEITEAFF.

The chain uses TRBV2 and TRBJ2-1; 8 bases fit TRBD2. The CDR3 consists of 14 residues. Trimming cost V 10 bases and J 4 bases; bases outside gene matches: 9. CDR1 is SNHLY and CDR2 is FYNNEI in the germline V gene. CDR3: CATLPGLVYNEQFF. In DNA, the CDR3 is TGTGCCACCCTTCCGGGACTAGTTTACAATGAGCAGTTCTTC.

This clone occurred once. The gene calls are TRBV10-3 and TRBJ1-3, with D possibly TRBD1 on 6 matching bases. The length of the CDR3 is 16 residues. Germline V gives CDR1 ENHRY, CDR2 SYGVKD. V dropped 3 bases and J dropped 4 bases, with 16 bases sitting between them. The CDR3 is CAISDLLTGQGNTIYF. As DNA, the CDR3 is TGTGCCATCAGTGATCTATTAACAGGGCAGGGAAACACCATATATTTT.

The rearrangement joins TRBV19 to TRBJ2-5, with D possibly matching TRBD2 (5 bases). V lost 3 bases and J 7 bases, leaving 12 bases between the germline ends. Germline CDR1 is LNHDA and CDR2 is SQIVND (reference sequence). This CDR3 is 13 amino acids long. The CDR3 bases are TGTGCCAGTAGTATGAGCCACGAGGGGACCCAGTACTTC. This codes for CASSMSHEGTQYF.

This clone was seen more than once but under ten times. Without the conserved terminal phenylalanine or tryptophan, this CDR3 likely stems from a read error. No DNA is shown, since the ends of the CDR3 on it are uncertain; the CDR3 is the one TCRdb lists. V gene TRBV12-5 combines with J gene TRBJ1-2; the D segment call TRBD1 is taken from the table without a DNA check. Germline CDR1 LGHNT, CDR2 FRNRAP. The CDR3 is 12 amino acids long, termini counted. The CDR3 sequence is CASGLSRDSLFY.

The chain combines TRBV27 with TRBJ2-1, with a weak D call TRBD2 (5 bases). In germline, CDR1 is MNHEY, CDR2 SMNVEV (reference sequence). V was pared by 4 bases and J by 4 bases, with 11 bases between. The CDR3 sequence is 14 residues long. The CDR3 nucleotides read TGTGCCAGCAGTTACGGGGTTAATTACAATGAGCAGTTCTTC. Its protein is CASSYGVNYNEQFF.

CDR3 region: CASSQLTGTSLTDTQYF. The CDR3, as DNA: TGTGCCAGCAGCCAGCTGACCGGGACTTCTCTCACAGATACGCAGTATTTT. The chain employs TRBV4-2 and TRBJ2-3; weak D call: TRBD2 (6 bases). The V gene's germline CDR1 is LGHNA and CDR2 YNFKEQ. V lost 3 bases and J 2 bases, leaving 18 bases between the germline ends. CDR3 length: 17 amino acids.